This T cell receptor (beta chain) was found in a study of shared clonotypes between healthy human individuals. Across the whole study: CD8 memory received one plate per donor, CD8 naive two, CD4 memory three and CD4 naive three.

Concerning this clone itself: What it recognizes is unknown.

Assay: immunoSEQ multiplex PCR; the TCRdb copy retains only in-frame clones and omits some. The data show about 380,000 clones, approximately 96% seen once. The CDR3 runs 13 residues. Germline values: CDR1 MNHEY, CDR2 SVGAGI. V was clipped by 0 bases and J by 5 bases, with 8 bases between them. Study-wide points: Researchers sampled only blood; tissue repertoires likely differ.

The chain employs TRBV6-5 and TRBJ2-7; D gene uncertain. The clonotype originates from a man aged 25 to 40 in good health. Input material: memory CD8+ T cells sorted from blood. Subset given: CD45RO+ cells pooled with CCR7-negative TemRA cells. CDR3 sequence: CASSYSNRNEQYF. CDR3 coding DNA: TGTGCCAGCAGTTACTCGAATCGGAACGAGCAGTACTTC.